This TCR beta chain comes out of a study of shared clonotypes between healthy human individuals. Original processing methods: ImmunoSEQ sequences covered only the junction and lacked quality scores; filtering therefore differed. The data were produced by immunoSEQ multiplex PCR, yet TCRdb's version contains in-frame clones alone and is incomplete. From that table come the V and J calls and clone size; the DNA was used to work out D and trimming. The profile covers around 700,000 clones, with 55% to 75% appearing a single time and about 2% taken by the ten largest. The germline V gene encodes CDR1 MNHEY and CDR2 SMNVEV (reference sequence). CDR3 length: 13 amino acids. Trimming removed 7 bases from V and 3 bases from J; junction bases left unmatched: 2.

The rearrangement links TRBV27 to TRBJ2-1; 8 positions agree with TRBD2. Sequenced: memory CD4+ T cells sorted from blood. Subset noted: CD45RA-negative fraction. The clonotype was recovered from a woman aged 25-40 years in good health. CDR3 nucleotide sequence: TGTGCCAGCAAGCGGGAGTTCTACAATGAGCAGTTCTTC. This codes for CASKREFYNEQFF.